The 21 T cell receptor beta chains below all came from one sample that was sequenced in a study of control samples from healthy donors and cancer patients. Only in-frame clones appear in the TCRdb table, and some are missing; sequencing was by immunoSEQ multiplex PCR. This sample carries around 130,000 clones, 88% of them seen once, and the ten largest clones take around 3%. Source material: blood. The receptors here all came from a man aged 45-65 years in good health.

The V and J genes are TRBV18 and TRBJ2-7; weak D call: TRBD1 (6 bases). V was shortened by 6 bases and J by 4 bases, with 13 bases between the two germline ends. CDR3 length: 13 amino acids. The germline CDR1 and CDR2 sequences are KGHSH and LQKENI. DNA for the CDR3: TGTGCCAGCTCGCCCGGGACACCTTACGAGCAGTACTTC. Its protein product is CASSPGTPYEQYF.

This clone was picked up one time. The rearrangement links TRBV6-6 to TRBJ1-2; D not certain. CDR3 length: 13 amino acids. Germline V lookup: CDR1 MNHNY, CDR2 SVGAGI (reference sequence). The V and J ends lost 2 bases and 2 bases respectively, with 6 bases between them. The CDR3 loop reads CASSYELNYGYTF. CDR3 bases: TGTGCCAGCAGTTACGAGCTGAACTATGGCTACACCTTC.

The chain's CDR3 is CASSSDGVNTEAFF. CDR3 coding DNA: TGCGCCAGCAGCTCCGACGGCGTTAACACTGAAGCTTTCTTT. The rearrangement links TRBV5-1 to TRBJ1-1; D is unclear. The CDR3 is made up of 14 amino acids. The germline CDR1 and CDR2 sequences are SGHRS and YFSETQ. The germline V and J ends were trimmed by 3 bases and 2 bases, with 11 bases remaining between them.

J is TRBJ2-1 and V is TRBV11-3; possible D gene TRBD2, 7 bases. The V gene lost 1 base and the J gene lost 8 bases, with 18 bases spanning the gap. Germline V lookup: CDR1 SGHNT, CDR2 YENEEA. The CDR3 sequence is 16 residues long. CDR3 region: CASSLVSFTGGDEQFF. As DNA, the CDR3 is TGTGCCAGCAGCTTAGTCAGCTTTACGGGGGGCGATGAGCAGTTCTTC.

The V gene is TRBV7-2, the J gene TRBJ1-2, with 10 nucleotides matching TRBD1. Germline V gene sequence: CDR1 SGHTA, CDR2 FQGNSA. The CDR3 length is 13 residues. Losses at the gene ends were 6 bases for V and 8 bases for J; bases not matched to a gene: 6. The CDR3 DNA follows: TGTGCCAGCAGTTCGGGACAGGGGAGAGGCTACACCTTC. It translates to CASSSGQGRGYTF.

The V and J genes are TRBV2 and TRBJ1-5; 8 bases are shared with TRBD1. Germline-derived CDR1 and CDR2 are SNHLY and FYNNEI. Trimming at V came to 6 bases and at J to 4 bases, leaving 5 bases not matched to a gene. The CDR3 sequence is 14 residues long. CDR3 sequence (DNA): TGTGCCAGCAGCTCGGACAGGGCTAATCAGCCCCAGCATTTT. Its translation: CASSSDRANQPQHF.

This chain connects TRBV7-9 to TRBJ2-3; TRBD2 agrees at 10 bases. The CDR3 runs to 19 residues. With 3 bases clipped from V and 2 bases from J, the junction kept 14 bases outside the gene matches. Looked up from germline, CDR1 is SEHNR and CDR2 is FQNEAQ (reference sequence). The CDR3 is CASSFGRAKSGGATDTQYF. Here the CDR3 DNA reads TGTGCCAGCAGCTTTGGCAGAGCAAAGAGCGGGGGGGCCACAGATACGCAGTATTTT.

The V gene is TRBV5-1, the J gene TRBJ1-1; D not certain. Germline V gene data show CDR1 as SGHRS and CDR2 as YFSETQ. This CDR3 contains 13 residues. The V gene lost 3 bases and the J gene lost 3 bases, with 9 bases spanning the gap. The CDR3 here is CASSSSQDTEAFF. The CDR3 coding sequence is TGCGCCAGCAGCTCCAGCCAAGACACTGAAGCTTTCTTT.

The CDR3 DNA reads TGTGCCAGCAGCCGTGGACTAGCGGGGGACCTGGATACGCAGTATTTT. This translates into CASSRGLAGDLDTQYF. The chain combines TRBV28 with TRBJ2-3; 13 bases line up with TRBD2. Germline V gives CDR1 MDHEN, CDR2 SYDVKM. The J segment lost 6 bases and the V segment lost 6 bases, leaving 9 bases of the junction unmatched. The CDR3 has 16 amino acids.

V usage is TRBV9 and J usage is TRBJ1-1, with D unclear. CDR3 length equals 16 residues. V was clipped by 6 bases and J by 3 bases, with 21 bases between them. Germline lookup yields CDR1 SGDLS and CDR2 YYNGEE. The CDR3 DNA is TGTGCCAGCAACCCCGGTGGTGGCGGGAAATACACTGAAGCTTTCTTT. Its translation is CASNPGGGGKYTEAFF.

This chain joins TRBV7-3 and TRBJ2-2; D might be TRBD2 (6 bases). The CDR3 is made up of 13 amino acids. Germline V gives CDR1 SGHTA, CDR2 FQGTGA. V shed 3 bases and J shed 4 bases, with 6 bases lying between them. The CDR3 loop reads CASSLGGTGELFF. The CDR3 coding sequence is TGTGCCAGCAGCTTGGGAGGCACCGGGGAGCTGTTTTTT.

The rearrangement uses TRBV14 and TRBJ1-4, with 8 positions matching TRBD1. The length of the CDR3 is 14 residues. From germline, CDR1 is SGHDN and CDR2 FVKESK. V trimming: 7 bases; J trimming: 5 bases; junction bases outside the gene matches: 6. CDR3 nucleotide sequence: TGTGCCAGCAACGGGGGACAGGCAAATGAAAAACTGTTTTTT. Translated: CASNGGQANEKLFF.

The chain has TRBV11-2 and TRBJ2-5; D remains ambiguous. CDR3 size: 15 residues. The germline V and J ends were trimmed by 4 bases and 3 bases, with 15 bases remaining between them. Germline CDR1 SGHAT, CDR2 FQNNGV. The CDR3 sequence is CASSSTHTAEETQYF. CDR3 coding DNA: TGTGCCAGCAGCTCAACCCACACAGCTGAAGAGACCCAGTACTTC.

The rearrangement links TRBV9 to TRBJ1-1, with D unclear. V shed 5 bases and J shed 0 bases, with 17 bases lying between them. This CDR3 region has 16 residues. Germline V gene lookup returns CDR1 SGDLS and CDR2 YYNGEE. The chain's CDR3 is CASSNWERTMNTEAFF. The CDR3 nucleotides read TGTGCCAGCAGTAATTGGGAAAGAACAATGAACACTGAAGCTTTCTTT.

The chain carries TRBV28 and TRBJ1-1, with a possible D match to TRBD1 (5 bases). Between the trimmed V and J ends, which lost 4 bases and 4 bases, there was a span of 13 bases. Looked up from germline, CDR1 is MDHEN and CDR2 is SYDVKM. The length of the CDR3 is 14 residues. The CDR3 sequence: CASSSGGWATEAFF. CDR3 bases: TGTGCCAGCAGTTCCGGGGGGTGGGCCACTGAAGCTTTCTTT.

The V and J genes are TRBV28 and TRBJ2-7, with D possibly being TRBD1 (6 bases). CDR1 and CDR2 (germline): MDHEN, SYDVKM. Trimming shortened V by 1 base and J by 1 base, and 8 bases separated the two germline ends. The CDR3 consists of 14 residues. CDR3 bases: TGTGCCAGCAGTTTATTAGGACAGTCCTACGAGCAGTACTTC. Amino acids: CASSLLGQSYEQYF.

The chain couples TRBV6-1 to TRBJ1-2; TRBD1 is a possible D gene (6 bases). Germline V gene lookup returns CDR1 MNHNS and CDR2 SASEGT. The CDR3 is 14 amino acids. Between the trimmed V and J ends, which lost 1 base and 4 bases, there was a span of 10 bases. CDR3 amino acids: CASSEGGGIYGYTF. CDR3 nucleotide sequence: TGTGCCAGCAGTGAAGGTGGGGGCATCTATGGCTACACCTTC.

CDR3 sequence reads: CATSGAGGGEQFF. The CDR3 DNA follows: TGTGCCACCAGTGGCGCGGGGGGGGGTGAGCAGTTCTTC. The chain couples TRBV24-1 to TRBJ2-1; 9 bases agree with TRBD2. Germline CDR1 reads KGHDR; CDR2 reads SFDVKD. CDR3 length: 13 amino acids. The V gene end was trimmed by 5 bases and the J gene end by 9 bases; junction bases not matched to a gene: 4.

V gene TRBV27 combines with J gene TRBJ2-2; 7 bases match TRBD1. The CDR3 extends over 14 amino acids. Germline V gene sequence: CDR1 MNHEY, CDR2 SMNVEV (reference sequence). V was pared by 5 bases and J by 6 bases, with 6 bases of the junction left unmatched. CDR3 amino acids: CASSPTGLPGELFF. The DNA of the CDR3 is TGTGCCAGCAGTCCGACAGGGTTACCCGGGGAGCTGTTTTTT.

The chain employs TRBV11-1 and TRBJ1-1; possibly TRBD1 for D (6 bases). Germline V gene sequence: CDR1 SGHAT, CDR2 FQDESV (reference sequence). V shed 6 bases and J shed 4 bases, with 15 bases lying between them. The CDR3 is made up of 14 amino acids. This CDR3 reads CASSPDSRRTEAFF. As DNA, the CDR3 is TGTGCCAGCAGTCCGGACAGCAGACGCACTGAAGCTTTCTTT.

This chain joins TRBV7-9 and TRBJ1-1; no clear D. The CDR3 covers 15 residues. Germline-derived CDR1 and CDR2 are SEHNR and FQNEAQ (reference sequence). Trimming stripped 3 bases from V and 0 bases from J, with 11 bases between. The chain's CDR3 is CASSFFSQMNTEAFF. The DNA of the CDR3 is TGTGCCAGCAGCTTTTTTTCACAGATGAACACTGAAGCTTTCTTT.